The 14 T cell receptor beta chains below come from one sample, sequenced in a study of T cells in women clearing cervical HPV infection. The repertoire was sequenced with immunoSEQ multiplex PCR; TCRdb's copy has only in-frame clones and lacks some. This listing includes 25,000 to 40,000 clones. Input material: blood buffy coat. The receptor set was obtained from a woman between 18 and 75 years old with a cervical HPV16 infection that either progressed to CIN3+ or cleared (not recorded which).

This clone ranks as medium-sized in terms of frequency. The read stops 3 residues short of the end of the CDR3; the missing end is completed from the germline J gene. The V and J genes are TRBV29-1 and TRBJ2-3; maybe TRBD2 (6 bases). Germline CDR1 SQVTM, CDR2 ANQGSEA. Deletions cut 6 bases from V and 5 bases from J, with 18 bases between. This CDR3 has 14 amino acids. This CDR3 reads CSVLLGLAGDTQYF. CDR3 bases read: TGCAGCGTCCTATTGGGACTCGCGGGAGATACG.

On this clone: The CDR3 extends 3 residues past the end of the read, so its final part is completed from the germline J gene. The gene calls are TRBV5-4 and TRBJ2-5; D is possibly TRBD2 (7 bases). This CDR3 spans 15 amino acids. Per the germline V gene, CDR1 is SGHNT and CDR2 is YYREEE (reference sequence). V shed 6 bases and J shed 5 bases, with 20 bases lying between them. The part of the CDR3 DNA that was read is TGTGCCAGCAACAAGGGGGGGGAGATCGGGGAGACC. This encodes CASNKGGEIGET. The full CDR3 reads CASNKGGEIGETQYF.

With regard to this clone: The read ends 3 residues before the CDR3 terminus; that terminus is restored from the germline J gene. The V gene is TRBV5-5, the J gene TRBJ2-2; 11 nucleotides line up with TRBD1. Trimming took 3 bases from V and 5 from J; bases not matched to a gene: 3. Germline loops: CDR1 SGHKS, CDR2 YYEKEE (reference sequence). The CDR3 is 15 amino acids. CDR3 bases read: TGTGCCAGCAGCTGGACAGGGGGCCGAACCGGGGAG. It specifies CASSWTGGRTGE. The CDR3 in its entirety is CASSWTGGRTGELFF.

The CDR3 protein is CASSTGTSGGDTQYF. The covered CDR3 bases are TGTGCCAGCAGTACTGGGACTAGCGGGGGAGATACC. The gene calls are TRBV2 and TRBJ2-5, with 14 bases fitting TRBD2. With the read ending 3 residues before the CDR3 end, the germline J gene is used to fill in that end. The CDR3 covers 15 residues. Per germline, CDR1 SNHLY and CDR2 FYNNEI. The whole variable domain, filled in from reference TRBV2 and TRBJ2-5, reads EPEVTQTPSHQVTQMGQEVILRCVPISNHLYFYWYRQILGQKVEFLVSFYNNEISEKSEIFDDQFSVERPDGSNFTLKIRSTKLEDSAMYFCASSTGTSGGDTQYFGPGTRLLVL.

About this clone itself: From the germline J gene comes the end of the CDR3, since the read stops 3 residues before it. J is TRBJ1-1 and V is TRBV7-8, with unresolved D. The CDR3 is made up of 14 amino acids. Trimming left V 2 bases short and J 2 bases short, with 9 bases between. Germline V gene lookup returns CDR1 SGHVS and CDR2 FQNEAQ. This CDR3 reads CASSLTELNTEAFF. CDR3 DNA, as far as it was read: TGTGCCAGCAGCTTAACAGAACTTAACACTGAA.

In regard to this clone: The missing CDR3 end, 3 residues past where the read stops, is filled in from the germline J gene. The rearrangement links TRBV20-1 to TRBJ1-5; D perhaps matches TRBD1 (5 bases). The germline CDR1 and CDR2 sequences are DFQATT and SNEGSKA (reference sequence). The CDR3 has 13 residues. The CDR3 bases that were read are TGCAGTGCTAGTCCGACAGTAGGTCGTCCC. Translation gives CSASPTVGRP. The whole CDR3 is CSASPTVGRPQHF.

On this clone itself: The observed sequence ends 3 residues before the CDR3 terminus, with the missing tail filled in from the germline J gene. The rearrangement links TRBV19 to TRBJ1-4, with D perhaps TRBD1 (5 bases). The CDR3 consists of 18 residues. Per the germline V gene, CDR1 is LNHDA and CDR2 is SQIVND (reference sequence). Incomplete CDR3 DNA: TGTGCCAGTAGTATGGCGGTATGGGGTAACCCTGGGGCCAACGTA. It codes for CASSMAVWGNPGANV. The whole CDR3 reads CASSMAVWGNPGANVLFF.

For this clone: The DNA ends 3 residues before the CDR3 does, and the rest of the CDR3 is filled in from the germline J gene. The chain has TRBV5-1 and TRBJ2-3; D may be TRBD2 (5 bases). This CDR3 has 13 amino acids. In germline, CDR1 is SGHRS, CDR2 YFSETQ. The CDR3 sequence is CASSDGTLETQYF. The sequenced CDR3 bases are TGCGCCAGCAGTGATGGCACACTAGAGACG.

As to this clone: The read terminates 3 residues ahead of where the CDR3 ends, so the germline J gene completes it. J is TRBJ1-2 and V is TRBV18, with D unresolved. The CDR3 spans 13 residues. CDR1 is KGHSH and CDR2 is LQKENI in the germline V gene. The CDR3 sequence: CASSPLQYNDYTF. The CDR3 bases that were read are TGTGCCAGCTCACCCCTACAGTACAATGAC.

For this clone: The read finishes 3 residues shy of the CDR3 end, and the germline J gene is used to complete it. The J gene is TRBJ2-7, the V gene TRBV3-1 (or the pseudogene TRBV3-2); 7 bases match TRBD1. Germline assignment: CDR1 LGHDT and CDR2 YNNKEL (reference sequence). V lost 5 bases to trimming and J lost 5 bases; unmatched junction nucleotides: 3. The CDR3 runs to 12 residues. This CDR3 is CASSIQGNEQYF. The sequenced part of the CDR3 DNA is TGTGCCAGCAGCATACAGGGGAACGAG.

A note on this clone: Read data end 3 residues before the CDR3 end; the end is taken from the germline J gene. V usage is TRBV19 and J usage is TRBJ2-1; D unclear. CDR1 is LNHDA, CDR2 SQIVND, per germline (reference sequence). Trimming removed 3 bases at V and 8 bases at J, with 11 bases between. There are 13 residues in the CDR3. The CDR3 spells CASSIKGGYEQFF. The CDR3 DNA, read in part, is TGTGCCAGTAGTATCAAGGGTGGGTATGAG.

Regarding this clone: From the germline J gene comes the end of the CDR3, since the read stops 3 residues before it. The chain uses TRBV19 and TRBJ2-2; 7 nucleotides align to TRBD1. The CDR3 sequence is 17 residues long. The V and J ends lost 7 bases and 9 bases, in that order; junction bases with no gene match: 20. Germline CDR1 reads LNHDA; CDR2 reads SQIVND (reference sequence). The CDR3 is CASTAPYLRDSKRELFF. CDR3 DNA, as far as it was read: TGTGCCAGTACGGCCCCTTATCTCCGGGACAGTAAAAGGGAG.

To note about this clone: One end of the junction varies from germline; a read error may be responsible. The DNA ends 3 residues before the CDR3 does, and the rest of the CDR3 is filled in from the germline J gene. This chain uses TRBV4-2 with TRBJ1-1; maybe TRBD1 (5 bases). Germline lookup yields CDR1 LGHNA and CDR2 YNFKEQ. CDR3 length equals 13 residues. This CDR3 is CASKESAGSEAFF. Incomplete CDR3 DNA: TGCGCCAGCAAGGAAAGCGCAGGGTCTGAA.

To note about this clone: The missing CDR3 end, 3 residues past where the read stops, is filled in from the germline J gene. The rearrangement uses TRBV5-8 and TRBJ2-7; no firm D call. The CDR3 has 12 residues. V lost 2 bases to trimming and J lost 3 bases, with 6 bases between them. In germline, CDR1 is SGHTS, CDR2 YDEGEE. CDR3 DNA (partial): TGTGCCAGCAGCTTCTACTTCTACGAG. Encoded protein: CASSFYFYE. The CDR3 as a whole reads CASSFYFYEQYF.